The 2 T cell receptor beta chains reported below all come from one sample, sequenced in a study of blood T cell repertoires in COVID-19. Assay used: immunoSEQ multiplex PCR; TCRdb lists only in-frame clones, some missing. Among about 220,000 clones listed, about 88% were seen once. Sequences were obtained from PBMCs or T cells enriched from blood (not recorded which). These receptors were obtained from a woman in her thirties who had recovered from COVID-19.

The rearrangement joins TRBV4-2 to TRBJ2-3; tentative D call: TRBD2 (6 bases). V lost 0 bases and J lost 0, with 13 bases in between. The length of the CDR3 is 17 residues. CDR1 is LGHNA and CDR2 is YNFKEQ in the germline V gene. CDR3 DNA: TGTGCCAGCAGCCAAGATCAGCGGGTGGGGAGCACAGATACGCAGTATTTT. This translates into CASSQDQRVGSTDTQYF.

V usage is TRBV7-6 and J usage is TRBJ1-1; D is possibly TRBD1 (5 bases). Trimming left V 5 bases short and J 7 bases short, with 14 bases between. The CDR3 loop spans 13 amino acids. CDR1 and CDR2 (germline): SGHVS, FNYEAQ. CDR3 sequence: CASSGGGMFEAFF. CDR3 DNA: TGTGCCAGCAGCGGGGGGGGGATGTTTGAAGCTTTCTTT.